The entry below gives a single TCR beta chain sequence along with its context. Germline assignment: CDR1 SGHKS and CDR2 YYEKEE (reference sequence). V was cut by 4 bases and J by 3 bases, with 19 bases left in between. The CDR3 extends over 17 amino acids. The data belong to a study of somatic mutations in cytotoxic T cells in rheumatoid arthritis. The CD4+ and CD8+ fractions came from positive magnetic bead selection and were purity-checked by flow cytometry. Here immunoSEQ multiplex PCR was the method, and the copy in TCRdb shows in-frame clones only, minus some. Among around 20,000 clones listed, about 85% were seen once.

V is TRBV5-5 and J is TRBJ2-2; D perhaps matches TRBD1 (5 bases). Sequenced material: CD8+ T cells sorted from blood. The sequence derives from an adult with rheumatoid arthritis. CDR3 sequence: CASSPWQGSVDTGELFF. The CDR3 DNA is TGTGCCAGCAGCCCGTGGCAGGGATCCGTCGACACCGGGGAGCTGTTTTTT.